One sample yielded the 18 T cell receptor beta chains listed below, sequenced in a study of cytomegalovirus exposure and HLA in healthy donors. PCR employed 60 Vbeta and 13 Jbeta primers. Clones were sequenced by immunoSEQ multiplex PCR, and TCRdb holds only the in-frame ones, with some missing. The sample has roughly 150,000 clones, around 82% seen once; the top ten hold about 1%. Sequencing was carried out using PBMCs. These receptors were collected from a man younger than 45 in good health and CMV-seronegative.

The rearrangement joins TRBV6-5 to TRBJ2-7; D might be TRBD2 (5 bases). V lost 0 bases, J lost 3 bases, and 15 bases lay in between. Germline CDR1 MNHEY, CDR2 SVGAGI. The CDR3 is 16 residues long. CDR3 loop: CASSYSRRLGSYEQYF. CDR3 DNA: TGTGCCAGCAGTTACTCGAGACGGCTAGGGAGCTACGAGCAGTACTTC.

This clone showed up just once. The CDR3 region has the DNA TGTGCCAGCAGCTCCGTATCAGGAAACACTGAAGCTTTCTTT. Its translation: CASSSVSGNTEAFF. The V gene is TRBV5-5, the J gene TRBJ1-1; D is unresolved. V was pared by 3 bases and J by 2 bases, with 11 bases between. The CDR3 is made up of 14 amino acids. Germline CDR1 SGHKS, CDR2 YYEKEE (reference sequence).

This clone has only one observation. The chain couples TRBV6-1 to TRBJ1-1, with D possibly TRBD1 on 6 matching bases. The CDR3 is 14 residues long. Germline CDR1 MNHNS, CDR2 SASEGT. V lost 7 bases and J lost 1, with 13 bases in between. The CDR3 DNA follows: TGTGCCAGCAAAGTCCGGGGGGCGAACACTGAAGCTTTCTTT. Translated: CASKVRGANTEAFF.

The rearrangement joins TRBV6-5 to TRBJ1-2; TRBD1 aligns across 9 bases. Looked up from germline, CDR1 is MNHEY and CDR2 is SVGAGI. V was clipped by 5 bases and J by 4 bases; unmatched bases: 8. The CDR3 spans 15 residues. The chain's CDR3 is CASSQGTGYGYGYTF. The DNA for the CDR3 is TGTGCCAGCAGTCAAGGGACAGGGTACGGCTATGGCTACACCTTC.

This chain uses TRBV9 with TRBJ2-6, with unresolved D. This CDR3 is built from 14 residues. Deletions cut 5 bases from V and 2 bases from J, with 8 bases between. Per the germline V gene, CDR1 is SGDLS and CDR2 is YYNGEE. CDR3 protein: CASRGWAGANVLTF. CDR3 DNA sequence: TGTGCCAGCAGGGGCTGGGCTGGGGCCAACGTCCTGACTTTC.

V is TRBV4-1 and J is TRBJ2-7; TRBD2 matches 12 bases. Unmatched junction bases numbered 3, after V lost 3 bases and J lost 3 bases. CDR3 length equals 15 residues. In germline, CDR1 is MGHRA, CDR2 YSYEKL. CDR3 loop: CASSQTSGGGYEQYF. CDR3 bases: TGCGCCAGCAGCCAGACTAGCGGGGGAGGCTACGAGCAGTACTTC.

V is TRBV7-8 and J is TRBJ1-6; 7 bases agree with TRBD1. The CDR3 contains 15 residues. Germline V gene data show CDR1 as SGHVS and CDR2 as FQNEAQ. V dropped 7 bases and J dropped 7; count of bases not matched to a gene: 10. CDR3 loop: CASTSDLTGNSPLHF. The CDR3 bases are TGTGCCAGCACCTCTGATTTGACAGGGAATTCACCCCTCCACTTT. Variable domain in full (rest from reference TRBV7-8 and TRBJ1-6): GAGVSQSPRYKVAKRGQDVALRCDPISGHVSLFWYQQALGQGPEFLTYFQNEAQLDKSGLPSDRFFAERPEGSVSTLKIQRTQQEDSAVYLCASTSDLTGNSPLHFGNGTRLTVT.

The genes are TRBV7-9 and TRBJ2-1, with TRBD1 identical over 7 bases. The V segment lost 5 bases and the J segment 5 bases; nucleotides outside the gene matches: 3. Per germline, CDR1 SEHNR and CDR2 FQNEAQ (reference sequence). The CDR3 has 13 amino acids. In DNA, the CDR3 is TGTGCCAGCAGCCTCGGGACAGACAATGAGCAGTTCTTC. The encoded protein is CASSLGTDNEQFF.

This clone has only a few counts. The rearrangement links TRBV5-1 to TRBJ1-3, with a weak D call TRBD1 (6 bases). Germline V gene sequence: CDR1 SGHRS, CDR2 YFSETQ. CDR3 length equals 13 residues. Trimming cost V 4 bases and J 4 bases, with 9 bases left between them. CDR3: CASSKDRGNTIYF. Here the CDR3 DNA reads TGCGCCAGCAGCAAGGACAGAGGAAACACCATATATTTT.

V gene TRBV6-5 combines with J gene TRBJ1-6; D might be TRBD1 (5 bases). The V end lost 6 bases, the J end lost 8 bases, and 17 bases lay between the germline ends. Germline V gene data show CDR1 as MNHEY and CDR2 as SVGAGI. This CDR3 comprises 15 residues. The CDR3 DNA sequence: TGTGCCAGCAGGTACAAACGGACGGGGGATTCACCCCTCCACTTT. This sequence encodes CASRYKRTGDSPLHF.

The rearrangement joins TRBV27 to TRBJ1-1; 7 nucleotides line up with TRBD1. Per germline, CDR1 MNHEY and CDR2 SMNVEV (reference sequence). This CDR3 contains 15 residues. The V gene end was trimmed by 2 bases and the J gene end by 0 bases; junction bases not matched to a gene: 3. In DNA, the CDR3 is TGTGCCAGCAGTTTAAAACAGGGGATGAACACTGAAGCTTTCTTT. Its translation is CASSLKQGMNTEAFF.

This chain connects TRBV11-2 to TRBJ1-2; D call uncertain. Deletions cut 5 bases from V and 3 bases from J, with 10 bases between. CDR1 is SGHAT, CDR2 FQNNGV, per germline. The CDR3 is 13 amino acids. DNA of the CDR3: TGTGCCAGCAGCCCAAGTACAGACTATGGCTACACCTTC. As protein: CASSPSTDYGYTF.

This chain connects TRBV5-1 to TRBJ1-1; TRBD1 might be the D (6 bases). This CDR3 has 16 amino acids. From germline, CDR1 is SGHRS and CDR2 YFSETQ. Trimming cost V 1 base and J 6 bases, with 19 bases left between them. Here the CDR3 reads CASSLRPTGLGPEAFF. CDR3 in DNA: TGCGCCAGCAGCTTGAGACCAACAGGGTTAGGACCTGAAGCTTTCTTT.

This clone appeared once. V is TRBV15 and J is TRBJ1-1; the match to TRBD1 covers 8 bases. CDR3 length: 16 residues. Looked up from germline, CDR1 is LNHNV and CDR2 is YYDKDF (reference sequence). J gave up 3 bases and V 1 base, and 7 bases lay outside the gene matches. The CDR3 DNA follows: TGTGCCACCAGCAGAGCCGGGACAGGACGCTACACTGAAGCTTTCTTT. Translated: CATSRAGTGRYTEAFF. Full variable domain (outside the CDR3, taken from reference TRBV15 and TRBJ1-1): DAMVIQNPRYQVTQFGKPVTLSCSQTLNHNVMYWYQQKSSQAPKLLFHYYDKDFNNEADTPDNFQSRRPNTSFCFLDIRSPGLGDTAMYLCATSRAGTGRYTEAFFGQGTRLTVV.

The V and J genes are TRBV5-1 and TRBJ1-1; no firm D call. In germline, CDR1 is SGHRS, CDR2 YFSETQ. V lost 3 bases to trimming and J lost 4 bases, with 13 bases between them. CDR3 length equals 14 residues. The CDR3: CASSSLSGSTEAFF. The DNA of the CDR3 is TGCGCCAGCAGCTCCTTATCGGGGAGCACTGAAGCTTTCTTT.

The chain joins TRBV6-5 to TRBJ1-1, with D hard to call. The germline V gene has CDR1 MNHEY and CDR2 SVGAGI. The CDR3 has 15 amino acids. The V end lost 0 bases, the J end lost 1 base, and 9 bases lay between the germline ends. The CDR3 is CASSYSMGGNTEAFF. DNA of the CDR3: TGTGCCAGCAGTTACTCGATGGGAGGGAACACTGAAGCTTTCTTT.

On this clone: Other DNA sequences from this sample encode an identical CDR3 as well. The V gene is TRBV4-1, the J gene TRBJ2-7; 7 bases agree with TRBD2. The length of the CDR3 is 17 residues. CDR1 and CDR2 from the germline V gene are MGHRA and YSYEKL. Losses at the gene ends were 0 bases for V and 4 bases for J; bases not matched to a gene: 12. The CDR3 region is CASSQDQWTSGKYEQYF. The CDR3 nucleotides are TGCGCCAGCAGCCAAGATCAATGGACCAGCGGGAAGTACGAGCAGTACTTC.

The chain uses TRBV27 and TRBJ2-2, with TRBD2 matching 9 bases. The CDR3 covers 17 residues. Germline V gene data show CDR1 as MNHEY and CDR2 as SMNVEV (reference sequence). V was clipped by 8 bases and J by 5 bases; unmatched bases: 15. CDR3 nucleotides: TGTGCCAGCGGGGGTGGGGCGGGGGGGCCGGGGACCGGGGAGCTGTTTTTT. It encodes CASGGGAGGPGTGELFF.